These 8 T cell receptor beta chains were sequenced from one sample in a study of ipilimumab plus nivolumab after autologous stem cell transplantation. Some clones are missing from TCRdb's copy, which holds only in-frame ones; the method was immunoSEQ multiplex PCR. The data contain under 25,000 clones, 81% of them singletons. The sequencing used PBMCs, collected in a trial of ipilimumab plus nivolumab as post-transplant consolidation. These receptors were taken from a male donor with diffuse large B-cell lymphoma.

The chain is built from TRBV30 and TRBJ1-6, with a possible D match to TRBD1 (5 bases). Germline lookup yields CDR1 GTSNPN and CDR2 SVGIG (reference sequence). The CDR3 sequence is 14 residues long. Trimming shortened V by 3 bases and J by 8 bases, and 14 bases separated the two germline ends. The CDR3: CAWRDAGTHSPLHF. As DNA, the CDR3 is TGTGCCTGGAGGGACGCAGGGACGCATTCACCCCTCCACTTT.

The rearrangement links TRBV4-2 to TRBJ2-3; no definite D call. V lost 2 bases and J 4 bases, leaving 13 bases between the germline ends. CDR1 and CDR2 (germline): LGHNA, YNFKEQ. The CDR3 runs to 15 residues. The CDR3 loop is CASSQSWSESDTQYF. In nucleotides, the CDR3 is TGTGCCAGCAGCCAATCGTGGAGCGAATCAGATACGCAGTATTTT.

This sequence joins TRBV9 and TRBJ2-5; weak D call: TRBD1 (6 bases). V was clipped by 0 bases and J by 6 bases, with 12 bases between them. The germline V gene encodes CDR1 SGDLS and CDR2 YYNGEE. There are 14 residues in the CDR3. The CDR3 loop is CASSVAFQGKTQYF. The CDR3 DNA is TGTGCCAGCAGCGTAGCTTTCCAGGGGAAGACCCAGTACTTC.

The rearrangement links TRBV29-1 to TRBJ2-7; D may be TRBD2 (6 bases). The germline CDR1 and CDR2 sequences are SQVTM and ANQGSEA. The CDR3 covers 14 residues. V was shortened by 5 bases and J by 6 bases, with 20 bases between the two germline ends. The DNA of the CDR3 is TGCAGCGTTAGCCTCCACCCGGGGGTTAGCGAGCAGTACTTC. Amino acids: CSVSLHPGVSEQYF.

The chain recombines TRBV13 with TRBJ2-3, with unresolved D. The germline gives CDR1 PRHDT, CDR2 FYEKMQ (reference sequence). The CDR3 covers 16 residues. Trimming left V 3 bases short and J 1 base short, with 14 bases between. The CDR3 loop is CASSFPAAKGTDTQYF. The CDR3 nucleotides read TGTGCCAGCAGCTTTCCCGCAGCGAAGGGCACAGATACGCAGTATTTT.

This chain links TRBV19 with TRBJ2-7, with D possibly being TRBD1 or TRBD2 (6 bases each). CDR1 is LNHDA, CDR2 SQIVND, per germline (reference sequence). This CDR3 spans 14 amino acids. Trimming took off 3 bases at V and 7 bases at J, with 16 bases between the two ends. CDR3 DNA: TGTGCCAGTAGTATCACGCCCGGGGGCGGAGAGCAGTACTTC. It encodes CASSITPGGGEQYF. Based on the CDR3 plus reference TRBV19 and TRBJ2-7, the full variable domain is DGGITQSPKYLFRKEGQNVTLSCEQNLNHDAMYWYRQDPGQGLRLIYYSQIVNDFQKGDIAEGYSVSREKKESFPLTVTSAQKNPTAFYLCASSITPGGGEQYFGPGTRLTVT.

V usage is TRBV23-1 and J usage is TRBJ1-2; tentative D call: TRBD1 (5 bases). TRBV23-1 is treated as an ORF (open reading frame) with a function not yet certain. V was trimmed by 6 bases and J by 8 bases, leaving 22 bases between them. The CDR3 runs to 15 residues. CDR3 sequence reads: CASRFGGHRFKGYTF. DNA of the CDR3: TGCGCCAGCAGGTTTGGTGGACACCGGTTTAAAGGCTACACCTTC.

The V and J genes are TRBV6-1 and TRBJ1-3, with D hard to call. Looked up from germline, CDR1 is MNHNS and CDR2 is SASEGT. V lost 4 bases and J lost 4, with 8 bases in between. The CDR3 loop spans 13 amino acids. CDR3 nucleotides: TGTGCCAGCAGTGTCGGAGGGGGAAACACCATATATTTT. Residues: CASSVGGGNTIYF.